This T cell receptor (beta chain) was identified in a study of blood T cell repertoires in COVID-19. The overall study: Acute and convalescent COVID-19 samples came from the United States, Italy and Spain. PBMCs, B-cell-depleted T cells, or T cells were the source of the cDNA or gDNA that made up the material.

This clone was counted only a few times. Seattle participants joined during active infection and were tracked over time. As handled by the study authors: Estimation of nucleated cell counts was performed using reference gene primer amplification. The table came from immunoSEQ multiplex PCR; TCRdb's copy has only in-frame clones and leaves some out. V and J calls and clone size are those listed in that table; D and trimming were worked out from the DNA. The table includes some 450,000 clones, roughly 89% detected once. V lost 6 bases, J lost 0 bases, and 14 bases lay in between. This CDR3 is 15 amino acids long. Germline assignment: CDR1 SNHLY and CDR2 FYNNEI.

Sequencing used peripheral blood. The sequence was obtained from a man aged 18 to 35 with COVID-19, enrolled during active disease. V is TRBV2 and J is TRBJ2-5; D may be TRBD1 (6 bases). The CDR3 protein is CASSPWTAHQETQYF. In DNA form, the CDR3 reads TGTGCCAGCAGCCCCTGGACAGCCCACCAAGAGACCCAGTACTTC.